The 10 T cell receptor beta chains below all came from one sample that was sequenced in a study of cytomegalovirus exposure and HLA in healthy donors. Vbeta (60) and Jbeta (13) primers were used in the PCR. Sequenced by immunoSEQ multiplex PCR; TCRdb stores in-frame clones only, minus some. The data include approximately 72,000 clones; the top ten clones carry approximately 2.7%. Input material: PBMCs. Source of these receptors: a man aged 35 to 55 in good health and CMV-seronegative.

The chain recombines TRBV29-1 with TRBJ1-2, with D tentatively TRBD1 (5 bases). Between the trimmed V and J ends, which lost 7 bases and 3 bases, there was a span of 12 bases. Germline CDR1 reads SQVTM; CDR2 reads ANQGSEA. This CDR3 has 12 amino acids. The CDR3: CSAGELDYGYTF. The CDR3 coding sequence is TGCAGCGCGGGGGAGCTGGACTATGGCTACACCTTC.

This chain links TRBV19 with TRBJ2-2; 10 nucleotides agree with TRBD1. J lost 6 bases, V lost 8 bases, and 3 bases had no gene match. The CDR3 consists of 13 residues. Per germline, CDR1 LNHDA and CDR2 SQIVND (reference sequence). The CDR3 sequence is CASYGQGAGELFF. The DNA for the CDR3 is TGTGCCAGTTACGGACAGGGGGCCGGGGAGCTGTTTTTT.

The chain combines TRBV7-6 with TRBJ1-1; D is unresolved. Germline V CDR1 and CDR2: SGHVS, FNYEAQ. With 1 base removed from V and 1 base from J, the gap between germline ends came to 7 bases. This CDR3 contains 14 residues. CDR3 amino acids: CASSLGQKNTEAFF. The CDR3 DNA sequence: TGTGCCAGCAGCTTAGGGCAGAAGAACACTGAAGCTTTCTTT. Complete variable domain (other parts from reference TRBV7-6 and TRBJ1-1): GAGVSQSPRYKVTKRGQDVALRCDPISGHVSLYWYRQALGQGPEFLTYFNYEAQQDKSGLPNDRFSAERPEGSISTLTIQRTEQRDSAMYRCASSLGQKNTEAFFGQGTRLTVV.

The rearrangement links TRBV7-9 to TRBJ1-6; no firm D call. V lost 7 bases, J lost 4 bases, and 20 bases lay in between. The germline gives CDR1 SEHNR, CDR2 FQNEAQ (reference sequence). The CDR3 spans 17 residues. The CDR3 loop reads CASTEGTAKAYNSPLHF. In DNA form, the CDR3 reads TGTGCCAGCACCGAGGGAACAGCTAAAGCGTATAATTCACCCCTCCACTTT.

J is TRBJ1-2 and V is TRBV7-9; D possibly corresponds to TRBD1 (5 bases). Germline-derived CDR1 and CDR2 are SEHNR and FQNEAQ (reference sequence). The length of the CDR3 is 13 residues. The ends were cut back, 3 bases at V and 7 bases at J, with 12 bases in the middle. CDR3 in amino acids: CASSFPGSRGYTF. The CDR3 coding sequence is TGTGCCAGCAGCTTCCCAGGGTCTCGTGGCTACACCTTC.

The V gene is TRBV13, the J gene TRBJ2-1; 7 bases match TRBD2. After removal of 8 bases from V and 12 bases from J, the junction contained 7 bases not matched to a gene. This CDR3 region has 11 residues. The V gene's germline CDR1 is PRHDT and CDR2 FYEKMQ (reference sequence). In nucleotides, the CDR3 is TGTGCCAGCGGGGTGGGAGGGCGGCAGTTCTTC. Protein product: CASGVGGRQFF.

The CDR3 region is CASSGFSGGTTDTQYF. Written as DNA, the CDR3 is TGTGCCAGCAGTGGATTTAGCGGGGGGACCACAGATACGCAGTATTTT. The chain combines TRBV6-1 with TRBJ2-3; TRBD2 matches at 10 bases. Germline CDR1 MNHNS, CDR2 SASEGT. This CDR3 region has 16 residues. V lost 4 bases and J lost 2; bases outside the gene matches: 6.

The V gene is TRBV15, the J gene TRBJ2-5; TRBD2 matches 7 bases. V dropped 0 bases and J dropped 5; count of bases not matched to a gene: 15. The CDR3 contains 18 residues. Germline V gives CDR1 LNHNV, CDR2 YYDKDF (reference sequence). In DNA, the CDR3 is TGTGCCACCAGCAGAGAAGCGGCAGGGAGGGATAGTAAGGAGACCCAGTACTTC. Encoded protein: CATSREAAGRDSKETQYF.

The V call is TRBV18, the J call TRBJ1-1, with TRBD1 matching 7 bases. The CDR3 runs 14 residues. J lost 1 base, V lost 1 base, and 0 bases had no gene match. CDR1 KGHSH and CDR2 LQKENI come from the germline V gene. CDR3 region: CASSPRQGNTEAFF. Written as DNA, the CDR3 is TGTGCCAGCTCACCACGACAGGGGAACACTGAAGCTTTCTTT.

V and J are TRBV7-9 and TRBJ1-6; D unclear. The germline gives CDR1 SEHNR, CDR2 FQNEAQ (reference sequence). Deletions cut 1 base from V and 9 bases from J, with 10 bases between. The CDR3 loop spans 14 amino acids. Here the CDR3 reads CASSLEPGGSPLHF. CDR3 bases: TGTGCCAGCAGCTTAGAACCGGGTGGTTCACCCCTCCACTTT.